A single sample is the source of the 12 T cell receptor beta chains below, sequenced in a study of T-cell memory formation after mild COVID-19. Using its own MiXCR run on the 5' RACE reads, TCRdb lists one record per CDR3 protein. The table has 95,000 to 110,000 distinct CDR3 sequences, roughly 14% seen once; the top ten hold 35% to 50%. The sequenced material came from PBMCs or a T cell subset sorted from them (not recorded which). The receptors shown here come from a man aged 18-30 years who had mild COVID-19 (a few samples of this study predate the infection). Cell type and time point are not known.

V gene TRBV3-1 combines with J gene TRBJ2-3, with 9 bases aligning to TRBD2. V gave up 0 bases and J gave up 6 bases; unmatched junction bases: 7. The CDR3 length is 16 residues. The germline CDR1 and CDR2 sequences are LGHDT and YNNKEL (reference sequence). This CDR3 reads CASSQDRLAGADTQYF. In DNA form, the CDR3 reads TGTGCCAGCAGCCAAGATAGGTTAGCGGGGGCCGATACGCAGTATTTT.

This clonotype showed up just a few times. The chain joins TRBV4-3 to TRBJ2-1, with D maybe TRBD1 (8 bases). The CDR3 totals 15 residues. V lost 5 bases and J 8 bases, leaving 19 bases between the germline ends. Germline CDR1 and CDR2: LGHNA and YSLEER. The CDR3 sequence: CASSSRQGRVDEQFF. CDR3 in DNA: TGCGCCAGCAGCTCCAGACAGGGGAGGGTGGATGAGCAGTTCTTC.

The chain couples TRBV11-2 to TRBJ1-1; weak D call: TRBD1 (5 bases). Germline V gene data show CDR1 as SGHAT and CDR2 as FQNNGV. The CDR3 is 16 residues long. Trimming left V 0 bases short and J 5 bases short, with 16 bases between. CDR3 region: CASSLDPGPSGTEAFF. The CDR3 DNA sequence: TGTGCCAGCAGCTTAGACCCGGGACCGTCGGGGACTGAAGCTTTCTTT.

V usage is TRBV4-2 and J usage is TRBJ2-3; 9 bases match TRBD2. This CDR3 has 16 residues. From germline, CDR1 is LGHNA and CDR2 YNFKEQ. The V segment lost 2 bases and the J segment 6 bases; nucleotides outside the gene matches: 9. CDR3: CASSQSGPSGVDTQYF. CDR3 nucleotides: TGTGCCAGCAGCCAATCAGGACCTAGCGGGGTGGATACGCAGTATTTT.

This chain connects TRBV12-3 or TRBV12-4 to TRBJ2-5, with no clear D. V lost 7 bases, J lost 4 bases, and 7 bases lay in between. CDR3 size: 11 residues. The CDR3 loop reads CASTLGETQYF. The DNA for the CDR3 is TGTGCCAGCACCCTCGGAGAGACCCAGTACTTC.

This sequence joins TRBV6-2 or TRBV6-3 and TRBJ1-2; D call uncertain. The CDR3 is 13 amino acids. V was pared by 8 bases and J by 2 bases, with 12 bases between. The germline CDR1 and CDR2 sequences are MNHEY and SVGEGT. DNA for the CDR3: TGTGCCAGCTCAACGACCGAGAACTATGGCTACACCTTC. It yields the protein CASSTTENYGYTF.

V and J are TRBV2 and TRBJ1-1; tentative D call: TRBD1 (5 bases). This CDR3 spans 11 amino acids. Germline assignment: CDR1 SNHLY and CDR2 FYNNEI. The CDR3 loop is CAKGWGTEAFF. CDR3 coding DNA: TGTGCAAAGGGGTGGGGGACTGAAGCTTTCTTT.

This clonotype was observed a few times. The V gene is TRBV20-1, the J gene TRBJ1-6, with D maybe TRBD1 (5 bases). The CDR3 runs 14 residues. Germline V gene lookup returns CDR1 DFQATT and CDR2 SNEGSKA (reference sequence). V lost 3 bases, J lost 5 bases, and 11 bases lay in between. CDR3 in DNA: TGCAGTGCTAGTTCCAGGGCGGATAATTCACCCCTCCACTTT. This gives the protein CSASSRADNSPLHF.

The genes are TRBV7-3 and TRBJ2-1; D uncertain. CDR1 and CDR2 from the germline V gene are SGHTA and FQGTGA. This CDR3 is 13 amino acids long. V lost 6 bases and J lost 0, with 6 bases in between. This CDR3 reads CASRATSYNEQFF. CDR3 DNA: TGTGCCAGCAGGGCCACCTCCTACAATGAGCAGTTCTTC.

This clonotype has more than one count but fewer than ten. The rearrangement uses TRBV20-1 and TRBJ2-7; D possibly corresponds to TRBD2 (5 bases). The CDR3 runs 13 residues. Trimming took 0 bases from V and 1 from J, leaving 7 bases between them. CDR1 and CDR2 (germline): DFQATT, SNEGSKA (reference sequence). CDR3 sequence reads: CSARDRRSYEQYV. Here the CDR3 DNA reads TGCAGTGCTAGAGATCGGAGGTCCTACGAGCAGTACGTC.

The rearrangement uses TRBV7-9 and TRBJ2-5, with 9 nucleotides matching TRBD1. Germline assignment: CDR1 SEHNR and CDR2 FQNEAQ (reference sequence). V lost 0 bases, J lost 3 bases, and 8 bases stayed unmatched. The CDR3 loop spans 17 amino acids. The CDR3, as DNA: TGTGCCAGCAGCTTAGCTGGACAGGGGATGGGAAAAGAGACCCAGTACTTC. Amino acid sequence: CASSLAGQGMGKETQYF.

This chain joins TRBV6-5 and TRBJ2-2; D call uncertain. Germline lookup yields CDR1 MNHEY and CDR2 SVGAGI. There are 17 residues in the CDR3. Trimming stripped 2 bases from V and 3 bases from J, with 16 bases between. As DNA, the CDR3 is TGTGCCAGCAGTTACCAAGCGCCGGGTGTCGACACCGGGGAGCTGTTTTTT. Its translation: CASSYQAPGVDTGELFF.